This TCR beta chain appears in the sequencing data of a study of neoadjuvant anti-PD-1 for oral cavity cancer. Study-level information: Around day 43, patients without progression received a fourth nivolumab dose before surgery.

Time point indicated: after neoadjuvant nivolumab, at surgical resection. Cohort: HPV-negative, locally advanced oral cavity squamous cell carcinoma patients. There are a few counts of this clone. Its antigen remains unidentified. Study results and caveats: PBMC Gini-index clonality exceeded responders' in non-responders post-nivolumab.

The data were produced by immunoSEQ multiplex PCR, yet TCRdb's version contains in-frame clones alone and is incomplete. Among about 14,000 clones listed, about 81% were seen once. Trimming cost V 2 bases and J 8 bases, with 12 bases left between them. CDR1 and CDR2 from the germline V gene are SGHAT and FQNNGV. This CDR3 spans 13 amino acids. This clonotype originated in a person between 40 and 80 years old with oral cavity squamous cell carcinoma. Sequences were derived from PBMCs, sampled after nivolumab (anti-PD-1) treatment. This rearrangement joins TRBV11-2 to TRBJ1-2, with D tentatively TRBD1 (6 bases). CDR3 sequence: CASSLWFGGGYTF. CDR3 DNA: TGTGCCAGCAGCTTATGGTTCGGGGGCGGCTACACCTTC. Full variable domain (remainder filled in from reference TRBV11-2 and TRBJ1-2): EAGVAQSPRYKIIEKRQSVAFWCNPISGHATLYWYQQILGQGPKLLIQFQNNGVVDDSQLPKDRFSAERLKGVDSTLKIQPAKLEDSAVYLCASSLWFGGGYTFGSGTRLTVV.